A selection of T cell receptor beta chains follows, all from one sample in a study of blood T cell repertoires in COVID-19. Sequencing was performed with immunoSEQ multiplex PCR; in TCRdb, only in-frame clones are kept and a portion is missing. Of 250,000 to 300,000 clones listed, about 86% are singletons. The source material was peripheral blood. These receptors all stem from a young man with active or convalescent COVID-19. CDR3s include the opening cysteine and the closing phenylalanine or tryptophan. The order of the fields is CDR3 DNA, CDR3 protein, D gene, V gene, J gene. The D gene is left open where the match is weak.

cdr3_nt: TGTGCCAGCAGTACGGAGGTGGGCGGGGAGCTGTTTTTT; cdr3_aa: CASSTEVGGELFF; d_call: -; v_call: TRBV2; j_call: TRBJ2-2
cdr3_nt: TGTGCCAGCAGTTTGGACAGGGAGGTCTATGGCTACACCTTC; cdr3_aa: CASSLDREVYGYTF; d_call: TRBD1; v_call: TRBV6-5; j_call: TRBJ1-2
cdr3_nt: TGCGCCAGCAGCCTGGACAGGCAGAACACTGAAGCTTTCTTT; cdr3_aa: CASSLDRQNTEAFF; d_call: TRBD1; v_call: TRBV10-2; j_call: TRBJ1-1
cdr3_nt: TGTGCCAGCAGTTATCGACAGAACACCGGGGAGCTGTTTTTT; cdr3_aa: CASSYRQNTGELFF; d_call: -; v_call: TRBV27; j_call: TRBJ2-2
cdr3_nt: TGTGCCAGTAGTATATCGAGGACAGGGTCTGGAAACACCATATATTTT; cdr3_aa: CASSISRTGSGNTIYF; d_call: TRBD1; v_call: TRBV19; j_call: TRBJ1-3
cdr3_nt: TGCAGCGTGTGGGACAGGGGATATGGCTACACCTTC; cdr3_aa: CSVWDRGYGYTF; d_call: TRBD1; v_call: TRBV29-1; j_call: TRBJ1-2
cdr3_nt: TGTGCCAGCAGCGCCGGACTAGCGGGGCGCCAAGAGACCCAGTACTTC; cdr3_aa: CASSAGLAGRQETQYF; d_call: TRBD2; v_call: TRBV5-8; j_call: TRBJ2-5
cdr3_nt: TGTGCCAGCAGCTTAGTTGTTAGGGGGCAAGAGACCCAGTACTTC; cdr3_aa: CASSLVVRGQETQYF; d_call: -; v_call: TRBV11-1; j_call: TRBJ2-5
cdr3_nt: TGTGCCAGCAGCTCAGGGCCGGATACGCAGTATTTT; cdr3_aa: CASSSGPDTQYF; d_call: -; v_call: TRBV27; j_call: TRBJ2-3
cdr3_nt: TGCGCCAGCAGTCCGGGCGGGACTAGCGTAACAGATACGCAGTATTTT; cdr3_aa: CASSPGGTSVTDTQYF; d_call: TRBD2; v_call: TRBV4-1; j_call: TRBJ2-3